This TCR beta chain originates from a study of cytomegalovirus exposure and HLA in healthy donors. The PCR used 60 Vbeta and 13 Jbeta primers. Here immunoSEQ multiplex PCR was the method, and the copy in TCRdb shows in-frame clones only, minus some. The sample includes roughly 140,000 clones, over 75% of them seen just once. Sequencing was carried out using PBMCs. The receptor's source is a male donor in good health and CMV-seronegative.

The CDR3 region has the DNA TGTGCCAGCAGTGTTCGGATATGGACTGAGCAGTACTTC. Its protein product is CASSVRIWTEQYF. The chain employs TRBV2 and TRBJ2-7, with D perhaps matching TRBD2 (5 bases). CDR1 and CDR2 (germline): SNHLY, FYNNEI. Between the trimmed V and J ends, which lost 4 bases and 7 bases, there was a span of 14 bases. The CDR3 loop spans 13 amino acids.